Listed below are T cell receptor beta chains from one sample, sequenced in a study of cytomegalovirus exposure and HLA in healthy donors. Profiled with immunoSEQ multiplex PCR; TCRdb holds only in-frame clones, not every one. In the table there are about 130,000 clones, about 82% of which are singletons. The sequenced material came from PBMCs. These receptors all come from a young man in good health. The CDR3 runs from the conserved cysteine through the conserved F or W. Each record gives: D gene, J gene, clone size, V gene, CDR3 protein, CDR3 DNA. The D gene is left open where the match is weak. The size entry is marked missing in some rows and otherwise reads once, few, many or a size class.

D gene: NA; J gene: TRBJ2-1; clone size: few; V gene: TRBV6-4; CDR3 protein: CASSSGAEDEQFF; CDR3 DNA: TGTGCCAGCAGTTCTGGTGCCGAGGATGAGCAGTTCTTC
D gene: TRBD1; J gene: TRBJ2-2; clone size: NA; V gene: TRBV18; CDR3 protein: CASSPGTGGNTGELFF; CDR3 DNA: TGTGCCAGCTCACCCGGGACAGGCGGTAACACCGGGGAGCTGTTTTTT
D gene: TRBD2; J gene: TRBJ2-7; clone size: NA; V gene: TRBV9; CDR3 protein: CASSVGLAGGSDEQYF; CDR3 DNA: TGTGCCAGCAGCGTTGGGCTAGCGGGAGGATCGGACGAGCAGTACTTC
D gene: NA; J gene: TRBJ1-4; clone size: NA; V gene: TRBV5-5; CDR3 protein: CASSLVAGTQNEKLFF; CDR3 DNA: TGTGCCAGCAGCTTGGTGGCAGGCACCCAAAATGAAAAACTGTTTTTT
D gene: NA; J gene: TRBJ2-7; clone size: NA; V gene: TRBV27; CDR3 protein: CASSLTRTLSYEQYF; CDR3 DNA: TGTGCCAGCAGTTTAACCCGGACACTTTCCTACGAGCAGTACTTC
D gene: TRBD2; J gene: TRBJ2-7; clone size: NA; V gene: TRBV4-1; CDR3 protein: CASSQTSDTHYEQYF; CDR3 DNA: TGCGCCAGCAGCCAAACTAGCGACACGCATTACGAGCAGTACTTC
D gene: NA; J gene: TRBJ1-3; clone size: NA; V gene: TRBV18; CDR3 protein: CASSMRFAGNTIYF; CDR3 DNA: TGTGCCAGCTCAATGCGGTTTGCTGGAAACACCATATATTTT
D gene: NA; J gene: TRBJ2-5; clone size: once; V gene: TRBV27; CDR3 protein: CASSLSVSQETQYF; CDR3 DNA: TGTGCCAGCAGTTTATCGGTCAGCCAAGAGACCCAGTACTTC
D gene: TRBD1; J gene: TRBJ2-1; clone size: NA; V gene: TRBV29-1; CDR3 protein: CSVEGETGDYNEQFF; CDR3 DNA: TGCAGCGTTGAAGGGGAGACAGGGGACTACAATGAGCAGTTCTTC
D gene: TRBD2; J gene: TRBJ2-3; clone size: NA; V gene: TRBV28; CDR3 protein: CASSLSASGTTDTQYF; CDR3 DNA: TGTGCCAGCAGTTTATCTGCTAGCGGAACAACAGATACGCAGTATTTT
D gene: TRBD1; J gene: TRBJ1-1; clone size: few; V gene: TRBV5-1; CDR3 protein: CASSPRTGGETEAFF; CDR3 DNA: TGCGCCAGCAGCCCCCGGACAGGGGGGGAGACTGAAGCTTTCTTT
D gene: NA; J gene: TRBJ2-3; clone size: NA; V gene: TRBV4-3; CDR3 protein: CASSQEAIRTDTQYF; CDR3 DNA: TGCGCCAGCAGCCAAGAGGCCATTCGCACAGATACGCAGTATTTT
D gene: TRBD2; J gene: TRBJ2-3; clone size: NA; V gene: TRBV6-4; CDR3 protein: CASSEAGGGTDTQYF; CDR3 DNA: TGTGCCAGCAGTGAAGCGGGAGGGGGCACAGATACGCAGTATTTT
D gene: NA; J gene: TRBJ2-3; clone size: NA; V gene: TRBV4-2; CDR3 protein: CASSPPERDTQYF; CDR3 DNA: TGTGCCAGCAGCCCGCCCGAACGGGATACGCAGTATTTT
D gene: TRBD2; J gene: TRBJ2-3; clone size: NA; V gene: TRBV6-5; CDR3 protein: CASSLTSGRARVQYF; CDR3 DNA: TGTGCCAGCAGCCTCACTAGCGGGAGGGCCCGGGTCCAGTATTTT
D gene: TRBD1; J gene: TRBJ2-7; clone size: NA; V gene: TRBV11-2; CDR3 protein: CASSPGQGLYYEQYF; CDR3 DNA: TGTGCCAGCAGCCCGGGACAGGGACTTTACTACGAGCAGTACTTC
D gene: NA; J gene: TRBJ2-7; clone size: NA; V gene: TRBV7-2; CDR3 protein: CASSPRVQGTYEQYF; CDR3 DNA: TGTGCCAGCAGCCCCAGGGTACAGGGAACATACGAGCAGTACTTC
D gene: TRBD1; J gene: TRBJ2-1; clone size: NA; V gene: TRBV2; CDR3 protein: CASSAHGQGINEQFF; CDR3 DNA: TGTGCCAGCAGTGCTCACGGACAGGGCATCAATGAGCAGTTCTTC
D gene: TRBD2; J gene: TRBJ2-1; clone size: NA; V gene: TRBV18; CDR3 protein: CASSPWRERYNEQFF; CDR3 DNA: TGTGCCAGCTCACCCTGGCGGGAGAGATACAATGAGCAGTTCTTC
D gene: NA; J gene: TRBJ1-1; clone size: NA; V gene: TRBV28; CDR3 protein: CASSMGALTGEAFF; CDR3 DNA: TGTGCCAGCAGTATGGGGGCGCTCACTGGAGAAGCTTTCTTT
D gene: TRBD1; J gene: TRBJ2-1; clone size: NA; V gene: TRBV5-1; CDR3 protein: CASSFAGQGGHEQFF; CDR3 DNA: TGCGCCAGCAGCTTCGCTGGACAGGGTGGGCATGAGCAGTTCTTC
D gene: TRBD2; J gene: TRBJ2-5; clone size: once; V gene: TRBV10-3; CDR3 protein: CAISEGRLAQVEAQYF; CDR3 DNA: TGTGCCATCAGTGAGGGGAGACTAGCCCAAGTAGAGGCCCAGTACTTC
D gene: TRBD1; J gene: TRBJ2-1; clone size: NA; V gene: TRBV6-5; CDR3 protein: CASSRTGTGDNEQFF; CDR3 DNA: TGTGCCAGCAGTCGCACCGGGACAGGGGATAATGAGCAGTTCTTC
D gene: NA; J gene: TRBJ2-1; clone size: NA; V gene: TRBV9; CDR3 protein: CASSVAGGNEQFF; CDR3 DNA: TGTGCCAGCAGCGTGGCTGGCGGCAATGAGCAGTTCTTC
D gene: NA; J gene: TRBJ2-1; clone size: NA; V gene: TRBV7-3; CDR3 protein: CASSPSASSYNEQFF; CDR3 DNA: TGTGCCAGCAGCCCCTCCGCGAGCTCCTACAATGAGCAGTTCTTC
D gene: NA; J gene: TRBJ2-1; clone size: NA; V gene: TRBV6-6; CDR3 protein: CASSYILTGEDNEQFF; CDR3 DNA: TGTGCCAGCAGTTACATCCTCACGGGAGAGGACAATGAGCAGTTCTTC
D gene: NA; J gene: TRBJ2-5; clone size: NA; V gene: TRBV6-1; CDR3 protein: CASSGGGEETQYF; CDR3 DNA: TGTGCCAGCAGTGGGGGGGGCGAAGAGACCCAGTACTTC
D gene: TRBD1; J gene: TRBJ1-2; clone size: NA; V gene: TRBV2; CDR3 protein: CASKEQGAGGYTF; CDR3 DNA: TGTGCCAGCAAAGAACAGGGGGCAGGTGGCTACACCTTC
D gene: NA; J gene: TRBJ1-2; clone size: NA; V gene: TRBV28; CDR3 protein: CASAGNYGYTF; CDR3 DNA: TGTGCCAGCGCAGGGAACTATGGCTACACCTTC
D gene: TRBD2; J gene: TRBJ2-3; clone size: NA; V gene: TRBV9; CDR3 protein: CASSVAPRLASPDTQYF; CDR3 DNA: TGTGCCAGCAGCGTAGCCCCGAGACTAGCGTCCCCAGATACGCAGTATTTT
D gene: NA; J gene: TRBJ2-7; clone size: NA; V gene: TRBV6-1; CDR3 protein: CASGWRGRAEQYF; CDR3 DNA: TGTGCCAGCGGATGGAGGGGCAGAGCTGAGCAGTACTTC
D gene: TRBD1; J gene: TRBJ2-2; clone size: NA; V gene: TRBV5-1; CDR3 protein: CASSQDRETGELFF; CDR3 DNA: TGCGCCAGCAGCCAAGACAGGGAAACCGGGGAGCTGTTTTTT
D gene: NA; J gene: TRBJ2-7; clone size: NA; V gene: TRBV4-1; CDR3 protein: CASSQVPRLGGYEQYF; CDR3 DNA: TGCGCCAGCAGCCAAGTCCCTAGACTAGGAGGTTACGAGCAGTACTTC
D gene: NA; J gene: TRBJ1-2; clone size: NA; V gene: TRBV11-3; CDR3 protein: CASSLDSGEGGYTF; CDR3 DNA: TGTGCCAGCAGCTTAGATTCCGGGGAAGGTGGCTACACCTTC
D gene: NA; J gene: TRBJ2-1; clone size: NA; V gene: TRBV28; CDR3 protein: CASSPGGRDEQFF; CDR3 DNA: TGTGCCAGCAGTCCTGGAGGGCGGGATGAGCAGTTCTTC
D gene: TRBD1; J gene: TRBJ1-1; clone size: NA; V gene: TRBV9; CDR3 protein: CASSDRDRVGTEAFF; CDR3 DNA: TGTGCCAGCAGCGACAGGGACAGGGTGGGCACTGAAGCTTTCTTT
D gene: NA; J gene: TRBJ2-1; clone size: NA; V gene: TRBV5-6; CDR3 protein: CASSLVLNEQFF; CDR3 DNA: TGTGCCAGCAGCTTGGTTCTAAATGAGCAGTTCTTC
D gene: NA; J gene: TRBJ1-2; clone size: NA; V gene: TRBV6-5; CDR3 protein: CASSSVVGYKGDYTF; CDR3 DNA: TGTGCCAGCAGTTCCGTAGTGGGGTATAAGGGGGACTACACCTTC
D gene: NA; J gene: TRBJ2-2; clone size: NA; V gene: TRBV9; CDR3 protein: CASSGPLANTGELFF; CDR3 DNA: TGTGCCAGCAGCGGGCCTCTAGCGAACACCGGGGAGCTGTTTTTT
D gene: TRBD2; J gene: TRBJ2-1; clone size: NA; V gene: TRBV14; CDR3 protein: CASSQLGAGGDYNEQFF; CDR3 DNA: TGTGCCAGCAGCCAACTGGGAGCGGGAGGTGACTACAATGAGCAGTTCTTC
D gene: NA; J gene: TRBJ2-3; clone size: NA; V gene: TRBV29-1; CDR3 protein: CSEGGAHTDTQYF; CDR3 DNA: TGCAGCGAGGGGGGGGCACACACAGATACGCAGTATTTT
D gene: TRBD2; J gene: TRBJ2-1; clone size: NA; V gene: TRBV28; CDR3 protein: CASSLGGGSSYNEQFF; CDR3 DNA: TGTGCCAGCAGTTTGGGGGGAGGGAGCTCCTACAATGAGCAGTTCTTC
D gene: NA; J gene: TRBJ2-1; clone size: NA; V gene: TRBV5-1; CDR3 protein: CASLRDDTYNEQFF; CDR3 DNA: TGCGCCAGCCTCCGGGATGACACCTACAATGAGCAGTTCTTC
D gene: NA; J gene: TRBJ1-4; clone size: NA; V gene: TRBV19; CDR3 protein: CASSTYSEKLFF; CDR3 DNA: TGTGCCAGTAGTACATACAGCGAAAAACTGTTTTTT
D gene: TRBD2; J gene: TRBJ2-2; clone size: once; V gene: TRBV7-3; CDR3 protein: CASSPRVAGGRSTGELFF; CDR3 DNA: TGTGCCAGCAGCCCTCGGGTAGCGGGAGGGAGGAGCACCGGGGAGCTGTTTTTT
D gene: NA; J gene: TRBJ2-7; clone size: NA; V gene: TRBV5-1; CDR3 protein: CASSAHPRQTLYF; CDR3 DNA: TGCGCCAGCAGCGCTCACCCCAGGCAGACGCTGTACTTC
D gene: NA; J gene: TRBJ1-1; clone size: NA; V gene: TRBV5-4; CDR3 protein: CASSVPGVPEAFF; CDR3 DNA: TGTGCCAGCAGCGTACCAGGGGTGCCTGAAGCTTTCTTT
D gene: NA; J gene: TRBJ2-4; clone size: NA; V gene: TRBV6-1; CDR3 protein: CASSLEDGQVNIQYF; CDR3 DNA: TGTGCCAGCAGTCTGGAAGACGGACAAGTAAACATTCAGTACTTC
D gene: NA; J gene: TRBJ2-5; clone size: NA; V gene: TRBV27; CDR3 protein: CATMVNGVQETQYF; CDR3 DNA: TGTGCCACCATGGTTAACGGGGTACAAGAGACCCAGTACTTC
D gene: NA; J gene: TRBJ2-5; clone size: few; V gene: TRBV6-1; CDR3 protein: CASSDTGSEETQYF; CDR3 DNA: TGTGCCAGCAGTGATACGGGGTCGGAAGAGACCCAGTACTTC
D gene: NA; J gene: TRBJ2-7; clone size: NA; V gene: TRBV18; CDR3 protein: CASSPGLQINEQYF; CDR3 DNA: TGTGCCAGCTCTCCGGGACTCCAGATTAACGAGCAGTACTTC
D gene: TRBD1; J gene: TRBJ2-1; clone size: NA; V gene: TRBV7-9; CDR3 protein: CSSSSSRGPVTEQFF; CDR3 DNA: TGTTCCAGCAGCTCTTCTAGGGGGCCGGTTACTGAGCAGTTCTTC
D gene: TRBD2; J gene: TRBJ2-7; clone size: NA; V gene: TRBV18; CDR3 protein: CASSPFGGRTSGRHLEQYF; CDR3 DNA: TGTGCCAGCTCACCTTTCGGGGGGAGGACTAGCGGGAGACATCTCGAGCAGTACTTC
D gene: NA; J gene: TRBJ2-2; clone size: NA; V gene: TRBV27; CDR3 protein: CASSLMIGLMNTGELFF; CDR3 DNA: TGTGCCAGCAGTTTAATGATAGGACTGATGAACACCGGGGAGCTGTTTTTT